The rows below give T cell receptor beta chains drawn from one sample of a study of post-analysis software for immune sequencing data. TCRdb independently ran MiXCR on the PCR reads; one entry per CDR3 protein. This table has fewer than 850,000 distinct CDR3 sequences, roughly 27% appearing once. Sequenced input: blood. Source of these receptors: a girl between 5 and 17 years old with multiple sclerosis. The CDR3 runs from the conserved cysteine through the conserved F or W.

V gene,CDR3 protein
TRBV27,CASRTTGLPNEKLFF
TRBV5-1,CASSTGPGQETQYF
TRBV5-7,CASSFPNRNTGELFF
TRBV29-1,CSVDGAAQETQYF
TRBV3-1,CASSHFRRGEDQFF
TRBV9,CASRQGAGYGYTF
TRBV20-1,CSAFITEAFF
TRBV9,CTSSVGLGTGGGEQYF
TRBV12-3/TRBV12-4,CASSLGIERTDAQYF
TRBV20-1,CSAPFWGGNNEQFF
TRBV7-2,CASSLSGSKETQFF
TRBV24-1,CATSDLSSGGYHEQFF
TRBV7-6,CASSLGGQGYDYEQYF
TRBV5-1,CASMLELADYNEQFF
TRBV12-3/TRBV12-4,CASRGYRNQPQHF
TRBV29-1,CSVVLGELYNEQFF
TRBV5-1,CASSLVLSTESTDTQYF
TRBV20-1,CSASVLRGEAADTQYF
TRBV10-3,CAISEPKGRVNTEAFF
TRBV6-5,CASSYSSGQVYEQYF
TRBV15,CATSREEEVNTEAFF
TRBV6-2/TRBV6-3,CASSFRFVGGPWETQYF
TRBV20-1,CSARETSGSYEQYF
TRBV6-6,CASSYSAGQETQYF
TRBV6-5,CASSYLGQGFSHTEAFF
TRBV20-1,CSAHGREPYNEQFF
TRBV4-2,CASSQVGQGSFFALHF
TRBV5-1,CASSLGMPNSPLHF
TRBV20-1,CSARAEVYENIQYF
TRBV29-1,CSVVGPGQGREQYF
TRBV21-1,CASSKYGTGFLPRTDTQYF
TRBV20-1,CSARDVSSYEQYF
TRBV20-1,CSAGIGGIYEQYF
TRBV20-1,CSARDVGRAKNIQYF
TRBV11-2,CASSLDLLGASYTF
TRBV6-1,CASSERESRIEQYF
TRBV10-3,CAISDVDINYGYTF
TRBV28,CASSQTGVGANGLTF
TRBV12-3/TRBV12-4,CASKLAGAETQYF
TRBV7-2,CASSFAPRGTDTQYF
TRBV29-1,CSVTGGRGNEQFF
TRBV6-1,CASRTDTGVAGRESDTQYF
TRBV12-3/TRBV12-4,CASSSLGRPSADTQYF
TRBV20-1,CGARTDSYNEQFF
TRBV6-5,CASKRDRTSYEQYF
TRBV6-5,CASSSHRGSTEAFF
TRBV7-2,CASSLGGQHTDTQYF
TRBV20-1,CSAREADRVYGYTF
TRBV24-1,CATSGSLGTGKVETQYF
TRBV6-6,CASRQTVFYGYTF
TRBV13,CASSLGETYNEQFF
TRBV5-1,CASTNGVGLETQYF
TRBV27,CASSRASYSYNEQFF
TRBV28,CASSLWSGGMNTEVFF